The sample holds many counts of the clone carrying this TCR beta chain. TCRdb called clones again from the PCR reads with MiXCR. The sample holds fewer than 15,000 clones, approximately 30% seen once. These data are taken from a study of metastatic and nonmetastatic thyroid tumors. No treatment of any kind had been given to any patient before thyroid surgery. CDR3 length: 16 amino acids. The trim removed 1 base at V and 3 bases at J, leaving 6 bases unmatched. Germline CDR1 LGHNA, CDR2 YSLEER. This clonotype originated in a male donor with papillary thyroid cancer or a benign thyroid nodule (not recorded which). Some clones in this sample may be carry-over from other donors' samples. This chain links TRBV4-3 with TRBJ1-1, with 9 bases lining up with TRBD1. Sequencing was performed on tumor tissue. The CDR3 sequence: CASSQAGQGTYTEAFF. Here the CDR3 DNA reads TGCGCCAGCAGCCAAGCCGGACAGGGGACGTACACTGAAGCTTTCTTT.